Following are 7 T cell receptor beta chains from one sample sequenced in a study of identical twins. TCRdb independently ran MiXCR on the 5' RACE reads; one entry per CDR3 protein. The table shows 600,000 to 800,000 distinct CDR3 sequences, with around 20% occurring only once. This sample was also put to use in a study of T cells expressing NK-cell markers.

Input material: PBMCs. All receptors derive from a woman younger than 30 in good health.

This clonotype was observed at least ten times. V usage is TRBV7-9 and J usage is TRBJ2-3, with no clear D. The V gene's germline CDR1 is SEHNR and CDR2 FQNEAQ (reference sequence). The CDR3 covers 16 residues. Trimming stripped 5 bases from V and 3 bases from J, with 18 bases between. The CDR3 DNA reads TGTGCCAGCAGCCCCACGGGCCAGGCAGATACAGATACGCAGTATTTT. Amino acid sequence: CASSPTGQADTDTQYF.

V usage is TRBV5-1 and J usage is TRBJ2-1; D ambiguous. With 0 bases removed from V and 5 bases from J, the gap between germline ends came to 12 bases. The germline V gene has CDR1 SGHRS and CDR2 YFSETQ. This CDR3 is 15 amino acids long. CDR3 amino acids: CASSLVSTTHNEQFF. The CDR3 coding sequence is TGCGCCAGCAGCTTGGTTAGCACCACTCACAATGAGCAGTTCTTC.

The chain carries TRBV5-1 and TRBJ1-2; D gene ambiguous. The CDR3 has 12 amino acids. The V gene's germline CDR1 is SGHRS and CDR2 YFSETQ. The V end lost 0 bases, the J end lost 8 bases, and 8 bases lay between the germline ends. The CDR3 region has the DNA TGCGCCAGCAGCTTGGCCGACGGCGGCTACACCTTC. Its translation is CASSLADGGYTF.

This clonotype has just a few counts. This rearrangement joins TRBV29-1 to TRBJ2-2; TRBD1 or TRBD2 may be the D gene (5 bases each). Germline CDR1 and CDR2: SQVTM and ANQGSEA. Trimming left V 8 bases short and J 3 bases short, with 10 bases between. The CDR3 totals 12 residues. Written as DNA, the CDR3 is TGCAGCCTTCAGGGAGACACCGGGGAGCTGTTTTTT. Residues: CSLQGDTGELFF.

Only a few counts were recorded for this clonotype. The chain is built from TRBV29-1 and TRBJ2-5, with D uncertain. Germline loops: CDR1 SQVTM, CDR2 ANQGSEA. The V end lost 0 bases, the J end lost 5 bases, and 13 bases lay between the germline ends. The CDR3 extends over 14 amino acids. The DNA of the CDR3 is TGCAGCGTTGAAGAAGGAAACGTAGGGGAGACCCAGTACTTC. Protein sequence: CSVEEGNVGETQYF.

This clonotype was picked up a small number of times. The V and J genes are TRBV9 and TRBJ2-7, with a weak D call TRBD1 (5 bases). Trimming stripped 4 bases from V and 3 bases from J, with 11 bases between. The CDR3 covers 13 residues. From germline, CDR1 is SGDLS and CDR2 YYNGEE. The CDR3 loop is CASSPTGDYEQYF. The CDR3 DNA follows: TGTGCCAGCAGCCCCACAGGTGACTACGAGCAGTACTTC.

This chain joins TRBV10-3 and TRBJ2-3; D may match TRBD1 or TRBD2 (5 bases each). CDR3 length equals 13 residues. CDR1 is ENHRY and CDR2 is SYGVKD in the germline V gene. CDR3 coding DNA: TGTGCGAGTGGGACCCAGGACACAGATACGCAGTATTTT. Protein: CASGTQDTDTQYF.